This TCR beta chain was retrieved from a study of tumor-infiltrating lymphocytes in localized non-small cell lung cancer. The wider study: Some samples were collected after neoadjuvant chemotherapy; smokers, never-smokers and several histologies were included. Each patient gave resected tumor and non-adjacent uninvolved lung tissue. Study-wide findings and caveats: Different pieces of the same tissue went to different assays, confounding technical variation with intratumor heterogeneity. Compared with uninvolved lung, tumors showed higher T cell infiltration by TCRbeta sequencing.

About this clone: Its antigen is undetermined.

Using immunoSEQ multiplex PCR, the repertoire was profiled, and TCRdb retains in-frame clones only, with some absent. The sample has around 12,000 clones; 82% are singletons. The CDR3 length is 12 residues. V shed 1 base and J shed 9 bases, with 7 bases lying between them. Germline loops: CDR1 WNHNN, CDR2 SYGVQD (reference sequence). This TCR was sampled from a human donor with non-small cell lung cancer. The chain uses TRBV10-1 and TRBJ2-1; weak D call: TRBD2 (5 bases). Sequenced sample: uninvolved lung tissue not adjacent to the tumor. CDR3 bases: TGCGCCAGCAGTGAGTTTGGGAGTGAGCAGTTCTTC. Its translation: CASSEFGSEQFF.